This TCR beta chain originates from a study of cytomegalovirus exposure and HLA in healthy donors. Vbeta (60) and Jbeta (13) primers were used in the PCR. Profiling relied on immunoSEQ multiplex PCR, and the TCRdb table lists in-frame clones only, not all of them. The repertoire has about 110,000 clones, around 76% of them found once; the top ten carry 2.7%. This CDR3 spans 17 amino acids. Trimming cost V 6 bases and J 6 bases; bases outside gene matches: 9. Germline values: CDR1 SGHTA, CDR2 FQGTGA. This sequence originates from a man younger than 45 in good health and CMV-seropositive. The specimen sequenced was PBMCs. The rearrangement uses TRBV7-3 and TRBJ2-2, with TRBD2 matching over 14 bases. CDR3: CASRETSGGASAGELFF. CDR3 DNA sequence: TGTGCCAGCAGAGAGACTAGCGGGGGGGCCAGCGCCGGGGAGCTGTTTTTT.